The T cell receptor beta chain under discussion was sequenced for a study of CD8 T cells in Susac syndrome. The wider study: There were about six sequenced Susac syndrome patients with active disease and roughly 8 in remission. Study-level results: The study's TCR sequencing and HLA analysis drew on a certain number of individuals. That number was acknowledged as relatively small.

Sequencing of TCR beta was carried out in blood CD8+ and CD4+ T cells. Random hexamers were used to reverse transcribe an amount of 0.5 to 1 ug RNA. TCRdb reanalysed the immunoSEQ multiplex PCR reads using MiXCR and keeps one entry per CDR3 protein. The profile shows 150,000 to 200,000 distinct CDR3 sequences, 75% to 95% of them singletons. Details on this clonotype: Antigen: not known.

The CDR3 covers 15 residues. Germline lookup yields CDR1 LNHDA and CDR2 SQIVND (reference sequence). V dropped 5 bases and J dropped 7; count of bases not matched to a gene: 9. Material for sequencing was CD4+ T cells from PBMCs. This chain connects TRBV19 to TRBJ2-7; 12 bases line up with TRBD1. This sequence originates from a human donor with Susac syndrome. This chain's CDR3 is CASSPRDRGLREQYF. The CDR3 region has the DNA TGTGCCAGTAGTCCCCGGGACAGGGGGCTTCGGGAGCAGTACTTC.